The T cell receptor beta chain described here comes from a study of glioma-infiltrating T cells. The study, taken as a whole, reports: Above-expected tissue-blood divergence occurred in all gliomas, most in low-grade ones. CDR3 overlap between tissue and blood was very small.

TCR alpha and beta CDR3 regions were amplified from RNA using iRepertoire nested multiplex PCR. TCRdb re-analysed the multiplex PCR reads in MiXCR, keeping a single row per CDR3 protein. The sample lists some 93,000 distinct CDR3 sequences, approximately 40% occurring once. This clonotype came up many times. Its target is unknown. The source is a human donor with low-grade glioma or glioblastoma, undergoing nonglioma brain surgery, or in good health (not recorded which). Input material: glioma tissue, nonneoplastic brain tissue, or PBMCs (not recorded which).

CDR3 bases: TGCAGCGTTGGGGATTCGAAGACCCAGTACTTC. Its translation is CSVGDSKTQYF. The genes are TRBV29-1 and TRBJ2-5; D gene uncertain. The germline V gene has CDR1 SQVTM and CDR2 ANQGSEA. Trimming stripped 4 bases from V and 6 bases from J, with 9 bases between. CDR3 size: 11 residues.